Below are 10 T cell receptor beta chains sequenced from a single sample in a study of T cell repertoires in cytomegalovirus infection. Their target antigens are unknown. TCRdb ran MiXCR on the reads and lists one entry per CDR3 protein. The table has around 360,000 distinct CDR3 sequences, around a third seen once; the top ten hold roughly 12%. The sample in question was cultured PBMCs, obtained from culture after CMV antigen stimulation. These receptor sequences come from a human donor in good health (CMV status not recorded). Some clones in this sample may be carry-over from other donors' samples.

This clonotype appeared a few times. The chain carries TRBV7-9 and TRBJ2-2, with 8 bases that match TRBD1. There are 16 residues in the CDR3. Per germline, CDR1 SEHNR and CDR2 FQNEAQ (reference sequence). V shed 4 bases, J shed 0 bases, and the junction held 4 bases outside the gene matches. CDR3 in DNA: TGTGCCAGCAGCTGGGGACAGGCGACGAACACCGGGGAGCTGTTTTTT. This codes for CASSWGQATNTGELFF.

The chain is built from TRBV29-1 and TRBJ2-1, with 8 bases identical to TRBD2. The germline gives CDR1 SQVTM, CDR2 ANQGSEA. V trimming: 3 bases; J trimming: 6 bases; junction bases outside the gene matches: 4. The CDR3 is 13 amino acids. CDR3 sequence reads: CSVDPAGANEQFF. CDR3 DNA: TGCAGCGTTGACCCAGCGGGAGCCAATGAGCAGTTCTTC.

The chain combines TRBV12-5 with TRBJ1-1, with D perhaps matching TRBD1 (5 bases). The CDR3 is made up of 13 amino acids. V gave up 7 bases and J gave up 2 bases, with 11 bases separating them. In germline, CDR1 is LGHNT, CDR2 FRNRAP. The CDR3 reads CASVSGNNTEAFF. The CDR3 DNA is TGTGCTAGTGTTTCAGGGAATAACACTGAAGCTTTCTTT.

This clonotype has a handful of counts. The chain has TRBV7-9 and TRBJ2-4, with 9 bases aligning to TRBD1. Looked up from germline, CDR1 is SEHNR and CDR2 is FQNEAQ (reference sequence). V dropped 5 bases and J dropped 7; count of bases not matched to a gene: 6. The CDR3 has 14 amino acids. As DNA, the CDR3 is TGTGCCAGCAGCACCCGGACAGGGGAGAACATTCAGTACTTC. Its protein product is CASSTRTGENIQYF.

This clonotype has only a few counts. The V gene is TRBV18, the J gene TRBJ1-2; no firm D call. Trimming removed 3 bases at V and 2 bases at J, with 7 bases between. Germline-derived CDR1 and CDR2 are KGHSH and LQKENI. This CDR3 contains 13 residues. CDR3 bases: TGTGCCAGCTCACCCGACGAGAACTATGGCTACACCTTC. Protein sequence: CASSPDENYGYTF.

This clonotype has more than one count but fewer than ten. V gene TRBV4-1 combines with J gene TRBJ1-6; the D is unclear. CDR1 and CDR2 from the germline V gene are MGHRA and YSYEKL. V dropped 0 bases and J dropped 7 bases, with 13 bases sitting between them. This CDR3 region has 16 residues. CDR3 sequence: CASSQESRVRNSPLHF. CDR3 DNA sequence: TGCGCCAGCAGCCAAGAATCTAGGGTGAGGAATTCACCCCTCCACTTT.

This clonotype was seen a handful of times. V usage is TRBV20-1 and J usage is TRBJ1-5, with 9 bases lining up with TRBD1. The germline CDR1 and CDR2 sequences are DFQATT and SNEGSKA (reference sequence). V lost 3 bases to trimming and J lost 7 bases; unmatched junction nucleotides: 7. The CDR3 is 14 residues long. CDR3 coding DNA: TGCAGTGCTAGCCGACAGGGGGTGAGACAGCCCCAGCATTTT. It yields the protein CSASRQGVRQPQHF.

This clonotype was observed a handful of times. The chain combines TRBV7-2 with TRBJ1-2; 7 bases map to TRBD1. This CDR3 is 13 amino acids long. Looked up from germline, CDR1 is SGHTA and CDR2 is FQGNSA. V dropped 6 bases and J dropped 5; count of bases not matched to a gene: 6. CDR3 sequence reads: CASRRTGVYGYTF. The CDR3 DNA reads TGTGCCAGCAGACGCACAGGGGTATATGGCTACACCTTC.

The chain links TRBV11-2 to TRBJ1-2; 8 bases fit TRBD1. This CDR3 is 13 amino acids long. Germline assignment: CDR1 SGHAT and CDR2 FQNNGV. The ends lost 5 bases at V and 8 bases at J; junction bases unmatched: 7. DNA of the CDR3: TGTGCCAGCAGCCCAGACAGGGGAGGAGGCTACACCTTC. It is translated as CASSPDRGGGYTF.

The chain is built from TRBV5-5 and TRBJ1-1, with unresolved D. The CDR3 sequence is 14 residues long. With 5 bases removed from V and 2 bases from J, the gap between germline ends came to 13 bases. Germline V gene lookup returns CDR1 SGHKS and CDR2 YYEKEE (reference sequence). CDR3 DNA sequence: TGTGCCAGCAGGACGGGTAGGGCAAACACTGAAGCTTTCTTT. Amino acid sequence: CASRTGRANTEAFF. Looking up the rest from reference TRBV5-5 and TRBJ1-1 gives the full variable domain: DAGVTQSPTHLIKTRGQQVTLRCSPISGHKSVSWYQQVLGQGPQFIFQYYEKEERGRGNFPDRFSARQFPNYSSELNVNALLLGDSALYLCASRTGRANTEAFFGQGTRLTVV.